Described below is a single TCR beta chain sequence and its context. This record comes from a study of beta chain features in type 1 diabetes. Germline V CDR1 and CDR2: KGHSH, LQKENI. The CDR3 extends over 14 amino acids. Trimming removed 4 bases at V and 2 bases at J, with 9 bases between. Every isolated RNA sample was fully reverse transcribed, so sequencing captured expressed TCRB transcripts. Generated by immunoSEQ multiplex PCR, the TCRdb table keeps only in-frame clones and is missing some. The table lists about half a million clones, roughly 30% of them singletons. This rearrangement joins TRBV18 to TRBJ1-5, with D unresolved. The sequence was collected from a man younger than 30 in good health. Sequencing was carried out using naive CD4+ T cells from blood. CDR3 sequence reads: CASSLSDGNQPQHF. The CDR3 DNA is TGTGCCAGCTCACTATCCGACGGCAATCAGCCCCAGCATTTT.